The entry that follows covers one T cell receptor (beta chain) sequence. It lacks a known antigen. Per-nucleotide qualities are absent, and no much larger clonotype sits a single base away. For CDR1 and CDR2, the germline V gene (reference sequence) lists SEHNR and FQNEAQ. The cysteine opens and the phenylalanine closes a CDR3 of 12 amino acids. CDR3 DNA is the only sequence kept; it has 36 bases, read in frame from the first base. Cut back by 3 bases and 6 bases, the V and J ends lie 7 bases apart. These data are taken from a study of siplizumab effects on memory and regulatory T cells (dated by TCRdb to the late 2010s). Background for the entire study: The study examined how the anti-CD2 antibody siplizumab affects alloreactive T-cell subsets in allogeneic mixed lymphocyte reactions built from human PBMCs. What the research found in general, with its limitations: Because sequences at frequencies below about 10^-5 were poorly captured, only a minor fraction of alloreactive clones could be mapped back to unstimulated subsets. Among mappable alloreactive CD4+ clones, the Treg-derived fraction averaged 68.8% with siplizumab versus roughly 30% in control reactions. About 75-95% of proliferating CD4+ or CD8+ clones could not be given a naive or memory phenotype. The suppressive function of proliferating Tregs from siplizumab cultures was not functionally confirmed. Siplizumab significantly reduced the cumulative frequency of alloreactive sequences traceable to unstimulated CD4+ memory T cells. Compared with memory T cells, unstimulated naive T cells appeared more diverse, and naive cells seemed to make a substantial contribution to the alloresponse.

Libraries came from the immunoSEQ multiplex PCR assay. The deep sequencing platform assayed around 10^5 TCR templates per sample. Genomic DNA extracted from sorted T cells was the material used for TCRbeta CDR3 sequencing. The source study handled its data this way. The R programming language was used for clonal analysis of TCRbeta CDR3 data. Comparing unstimulated samples against CFSE-low samples taken after the reaction was how alloreactive CD4+ and CD8+ clones were defined. By matching sequences to the repertoires of sorted unstimulated Treg and non-Treg cells, each alloreactive CD4+ clone was assigned a regulatory or non-regulatory origin. TCRdb limited this immuneACCESS table to in-frame rearrangements with V and J called. A share of clones is missing; checked studies link under half to unresolved V genes, and the rest is unexplained. The V and J calls and clone size were taken over from that table, and D and trimming were inferred from the DNA. The sample table contains about 91,000 clones; only one count was recorded for roughly 93% of them. The leading ten clones occupy 6.5% of the sample.

TCRbeta CDR3 sequencing was performed on sorted unstimulated T cells and on proliferating T cells recovered from mixed lymphocyte reactions. Fresh whole blood from nine to ten HLA-typed healthy donors was used as the source from which PBMCs were isolated. This receptor chain uses TRBV7-9 and TRBJ2-3, with an unclear D gene assignment. Sequences were obtained from CD8+ T cells sorted from blood. This clonotype was obtained from a human donor in good health. The DNA sequence is TGTGCCAGCAGCTTCCTTTCTGATACGCAGTATTTT. Its coded protein is CASSFLSDTQYF.